This TCR beta chain was documented in a study of tumor and adjacent non-tumor tissue in lung cancer listed by TCRdb under 2018. For the wider study: Of the cohort, around 12 patients had adenocarcinoma, 2 had squamous cell carcinoma and 1 had small cell lung cancer. The 15 enrolled patients, of whom some 10 were men and 5 were women, were aged about 31 to 80 years and were diagnosed with TNM stage I to III disease. A total of roughly 120,000,000 productive TCRbeta reads were generated by sequencing, corresponding to an average of roughly 4 million reads per sample. The study compared bulk TCRbeta repertoires between lung tumor tissue and matched distant non-tumor lung tissue from about 14 lung cancer patients. For each patient, one tumor sample and one normal lung sample were taken, giving approximately 30 paired specimens that underwent TCRbeta CDR3 sequencing. Study-wide conclusions, independent of this receptor: Because peripheral blood was not sequenced, the blood TCRbeta repertoires of the lung cancer patients in the study went unexamined. The methods do not name the sequencing platform or mention unique molecular identifiers. The cohort had only roughly 16 patients, and the authors noted that larger samples and more detailed clinical data are needed. The top 100 clones accounted for a significantly larger cumulative portion of the repertoire in normal lung than in tumor tissue. Significantly higher TCR diversity (inverse Simpson) was observed in tumor tissue than in normal lung tissue (around 450 vs 150, P = 0.0075, Mann-Whitney U test). TCR diversity was significantly higher in younger patients, and greater tumor TCR diversity was associated with shorter overall survival and shorter disease-free survival.

Bulk unsorted tissue served as the source for RNA extraction, and RNA quality was assessed using a NanoDrop ND-1000 and an Agilent 2100. Distant non-tumor tissue taken more than 3 cm from the tumor edge was used as the normal lung sample. Donors were newly diagnosed lung cancer patients admitted for thoracic surgery in China between August and November 2014, without prior chemotherapy. The study excluded patients who had received radiotherapy or chemotherapy before or who had another cancer at the same time. Pieces of surgical tissue measuring 1-2 cm3 were kept in RNAlater solution and held at -80 degrees C until needed. From a lookup of the germline V gene, CDR1 and CDR2 are SGHAT and FQNNGV. From cysteine to phenylalanine, the CDR3 is 15 amino acids long. Only the CDR3 DNA is retained, 45 bases long and in frame from the first base. In regard to this clonotype: Its target antigen remains unknown. Sequence at one end of the junction differs from germline and may be a read error.

Library preparation was by multiplex PCR. For sequencing, an Illumina HiSeq 2500 was employed. TCRbeta libraries were built by three rounds of nested PCR using primers (Table S4), following protocols modified from ARM-PCR. Before sequencing, PCR products of 200-500 bp were cut from the gel and purified using the QIAquick gel extraction kit. Per the original workflow: Reads were cleaned with Trimmomatic, merged with FLASH into complete CDR3 sequences, and assigned to V(D)J germline segments with MiTCR. Clonal diversity was computed as the inverse Simpson's index with VDJtools. In-frame sequences lacking a premature stop codon were counted as productive reads. TCRdb's own reprocessing of the public reads used fastp at Q25 and MiXCR and kept productive beta chains. Each entry merges the rows of one CDR3 protein and shows their most common DNA and genes. The authors' filters were not applied to this entry. For this sample the table gives 75,000 to 80,000 distinct CDR3 sequences, of which more than 65% were detected only once. The ten largest make up 30% to 50% of the sample.

In this chain, TRBV11-2 is recombined with TRBJ2-3; TRBD2 is a weak D gene call, 7 bases matching. The source material was distant non-tumor lung tissue. The clonotype was recovered from a man aged 70 or older with non-small cell lung cancer. The DNA is as follows: TGTGCCAGCGGCTTAGAGGGTGCGGGGGCAAATACGCAGTATTTT. Its protein is CASGLEGAGANTQYF.